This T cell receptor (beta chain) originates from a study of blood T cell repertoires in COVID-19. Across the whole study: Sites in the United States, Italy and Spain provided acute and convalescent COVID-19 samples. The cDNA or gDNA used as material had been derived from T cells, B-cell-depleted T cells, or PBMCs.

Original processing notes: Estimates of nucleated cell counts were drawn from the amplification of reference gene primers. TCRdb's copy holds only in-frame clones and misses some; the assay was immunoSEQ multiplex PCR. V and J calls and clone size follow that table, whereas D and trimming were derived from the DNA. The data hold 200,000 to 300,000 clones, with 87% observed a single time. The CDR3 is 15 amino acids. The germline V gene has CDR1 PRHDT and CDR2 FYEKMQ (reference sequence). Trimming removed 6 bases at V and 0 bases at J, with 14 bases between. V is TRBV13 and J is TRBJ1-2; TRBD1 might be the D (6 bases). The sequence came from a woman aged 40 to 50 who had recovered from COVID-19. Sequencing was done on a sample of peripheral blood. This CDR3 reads CASSWGHRANYGYTF. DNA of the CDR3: TGTGCCAGCAGTTGGGGACACCGAGCTAACTATGGCTACACCTTC.